This TCR beta chain was profiled in a study of regulatory T cells in long-lasting Graves disease. General study findings and limits: Authors noted too few samples as a limitation.

Arm-PCR with iRepertoire HTBI primers amplified the CDR3 regions for these TCR beta libraries. TCRdb passed the multiplex PCR reads through MiXCR, listing each CDR3 protein once. The table shows about 310,000 distinct CDR3 sequences, with over 15% occurring only once. This CDR3 is built from 15 residues. V was pared by 6 bases and J by 5 bases, with 7 bases of the junction left unmatched. As concerns this clonotype: Its specificity is not known.

The time point denotes: newly diagnosed GD, antithyroid drugs for less than 3 months. The TCR library was prepared using RNA isolated from PBMCs. Here the sequenced sample was peripheral blood mononuclear cells (PBMCs), taken at new diagnosis, from a patient treated with antithyroid drugs. This chain uses TRBV12-3 or TRBV12-4 with TRBJ2-2, with 9 bases aligning to TRBD2. This TCR was recovered from a female donor with Graves disease. The CDR3 region has the DNA TGTGCCAGCAGAATAGCGGGAGACTCTACCGGGGAGCTGTTTTTT. Residues: CASRIAGDSTGELFF.